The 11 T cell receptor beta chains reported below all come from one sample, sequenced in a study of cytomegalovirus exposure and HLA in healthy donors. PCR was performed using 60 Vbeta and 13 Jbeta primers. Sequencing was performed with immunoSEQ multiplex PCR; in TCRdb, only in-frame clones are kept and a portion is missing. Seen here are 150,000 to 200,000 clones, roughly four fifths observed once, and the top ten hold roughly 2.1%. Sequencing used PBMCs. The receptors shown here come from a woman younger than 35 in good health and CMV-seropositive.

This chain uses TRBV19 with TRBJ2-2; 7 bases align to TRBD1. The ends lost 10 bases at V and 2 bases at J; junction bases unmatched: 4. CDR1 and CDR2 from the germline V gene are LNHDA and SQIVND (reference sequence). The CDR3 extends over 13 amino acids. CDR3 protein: CATRQGNTGELFF. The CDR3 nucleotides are TGTGCCACCCGACAGGGCAACACCGGGGAGCTGTTTTTT. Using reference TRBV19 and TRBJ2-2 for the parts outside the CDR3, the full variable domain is DGGITQSPKYLFRKEGQNVTLSCEQNLNHDAMYWYRQDPGQGLRLIYYSQIVNDFQKGDIAEGYSVSREKKESFPLTVTSAQKNPTAFYLCATRQGNTGELFFGEGSRLTVL.

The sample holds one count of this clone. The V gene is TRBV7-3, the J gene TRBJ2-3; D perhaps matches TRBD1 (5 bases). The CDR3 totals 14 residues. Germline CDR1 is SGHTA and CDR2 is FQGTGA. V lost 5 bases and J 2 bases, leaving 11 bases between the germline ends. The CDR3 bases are TGTGCCAGCAGCATCGACAGTTTCACAGATACGCAGTATTTT. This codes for CASSIDSFTDTQYF. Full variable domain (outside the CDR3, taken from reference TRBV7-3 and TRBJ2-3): GAGVSQTPSNKVTEKGKYVELRCDPISGHTALYWYRQSLGQGPEFLIYFQGTGAADDSGLPNDRFFAVRPEGSVSTLKIQRTERGDSAVYLCASSIDSFTDTQYFGPGTRLTVL.

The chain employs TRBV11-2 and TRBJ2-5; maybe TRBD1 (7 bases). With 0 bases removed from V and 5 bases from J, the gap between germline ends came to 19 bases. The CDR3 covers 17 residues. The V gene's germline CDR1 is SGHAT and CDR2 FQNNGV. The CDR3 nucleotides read TGTGCCAGCAGCTTAGATCGATGGAGGGGGCGCGGGGAGACCCAGTACTTC. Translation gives CASSLDRWRGRGETQYF.

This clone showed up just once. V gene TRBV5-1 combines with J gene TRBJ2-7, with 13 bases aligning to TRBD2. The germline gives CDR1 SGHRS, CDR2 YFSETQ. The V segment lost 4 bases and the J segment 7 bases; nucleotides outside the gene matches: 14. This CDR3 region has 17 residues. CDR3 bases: TGCGCCAGCAGCCAACGACTAGCGGGGGGCCCGTTGGAAGAGCAGTACTTC. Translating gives CASSQRLAGGPLEEQYF.

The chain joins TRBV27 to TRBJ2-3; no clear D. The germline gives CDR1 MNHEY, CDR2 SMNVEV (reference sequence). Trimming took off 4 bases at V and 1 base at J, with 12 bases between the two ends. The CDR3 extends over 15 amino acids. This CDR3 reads CASSWSQHRTDTQYF. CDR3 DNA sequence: TGTGCCAGCAGTTGGTCCCAACACCGCACAGATACGCAGTATTTT.

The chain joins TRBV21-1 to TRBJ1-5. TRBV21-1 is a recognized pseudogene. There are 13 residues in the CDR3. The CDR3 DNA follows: TGTGCCAGCAGCAAACTAGACAATCAGCCCCAGCATTTT. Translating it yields CASSKLDNQPQHF.

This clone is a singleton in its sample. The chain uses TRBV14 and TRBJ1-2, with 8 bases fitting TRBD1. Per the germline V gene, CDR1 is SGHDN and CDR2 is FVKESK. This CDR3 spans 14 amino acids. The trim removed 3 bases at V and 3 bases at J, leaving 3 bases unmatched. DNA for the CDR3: TGTGCCAGCAGCCACCCGACAGGGGACTATGGCTACACCTTC. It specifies CASSHPTGDYGYTF.

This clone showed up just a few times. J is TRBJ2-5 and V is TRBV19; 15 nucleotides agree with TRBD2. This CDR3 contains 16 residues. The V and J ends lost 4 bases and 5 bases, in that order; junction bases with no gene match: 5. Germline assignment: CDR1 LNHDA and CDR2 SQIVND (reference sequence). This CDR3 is CASSSGLAGGLETQYF. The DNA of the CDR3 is TGTGCCAGTAGTAGTGGACTAGCGGGGGGGCTTGAGACCCAGTACTTC. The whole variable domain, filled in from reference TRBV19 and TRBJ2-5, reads DGGITQSPKYLFRKEGQNVTLSCEQNLNHDAMYWYRQDPGQGLRLIYYSQIVNDFQKGDIAEGYSVSREKKESFPLTVTSAQKNPTAFYLCASSSGLAGGLETQYFGPGTRLLVL.

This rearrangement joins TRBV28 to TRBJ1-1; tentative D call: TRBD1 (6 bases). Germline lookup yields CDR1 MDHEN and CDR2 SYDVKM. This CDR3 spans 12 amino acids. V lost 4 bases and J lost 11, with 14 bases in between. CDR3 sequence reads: CASSSTGSKAFF. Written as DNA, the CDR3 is TGTGCCAGCAGTTCGACAGGAAGTAAGGCTTTCTTT.

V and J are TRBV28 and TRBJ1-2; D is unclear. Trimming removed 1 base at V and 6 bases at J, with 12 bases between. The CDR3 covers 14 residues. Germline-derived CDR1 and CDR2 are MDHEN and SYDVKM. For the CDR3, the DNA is TGTGCCAGCAGTTTATCTCCGGGTGGTCATGGCTACACCTTC. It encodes CASSLSPGGHGYTF.

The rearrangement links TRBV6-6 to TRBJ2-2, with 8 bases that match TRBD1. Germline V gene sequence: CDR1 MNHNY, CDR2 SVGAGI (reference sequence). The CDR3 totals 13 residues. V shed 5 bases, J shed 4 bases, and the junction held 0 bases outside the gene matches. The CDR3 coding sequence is TGTGCCAGCAGTGACAGGGGCACCGGGGAGCTGTTTTTT. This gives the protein CASSDRGTGELFF.